This TCR beta chain was observed in a study of cytomegalovirus exposure and HLA in healthy donors (dated by TCRdb to about 2017). Context from the whole study: In an earlier analysis of 587 of the donors, around 290 Gb of sequence data and 117 million unique TCR beta sequences from about 180 million T cells were reported. In a later genetic analysis, genome-wide SNP genotypes for 398 of the 666 donors were used, and that subset was treated as a discovery cohort. Around 320 gigabases of sequencing data and tens of millions of unique TCR sequences were included in an early release covering several hundred HLA-typed donors. An earlier analysis of several hundred of the donors applied high-throughput TCR beta sequencing to assess whether each TCR beta V gene segment acted as functional or pseudogenic. Among some 410 genotyped donors of the cohort, an average of 235,054 unique TCR beta nucleotide sequences were sequenced per donor, roughly 20% of them non-productive. Every discovery cohort repertoire had been produced on one sequencing platform. HLA typing covered class I and class II loci at four-digit resolution. The number of typed donors differed by locus: about 620-640 for A, B, C, DRB1 and DQB1; approximately 520 for DQA1; some 590 for DPA1; and some 450 for DPB1. Of the approximately 400 genotyped donors, 65% to 90% were placed in the genetic ancestry cluster associated with self-reported Caucasian donors. Because of strong linkage in the cohort, roughly five DR-DQ haplotypes were treated as single units for association and clustering. High-throughput TCR immunosequencing, statistical association of individual TCRs with disease status, and machine learning were combined to predict cytomegalovirus infection status. Besides the first cohort of approximately 670 subjects, a separate validation cohort made up of 120 or so different subjects was used. Using immunosequencing, the study profiled T cell repertoires from approximately 700 subjects and related those repertoires to cytomegalovirus serostatus. Alongside the repertoire data, information on donor age, sex, ethnicity and CMV serostatus was compiled. Rather than drawing on any new phenotypic data, the later analysis identified candidate immune exposures from TCR beta sequences and the way those sequences occurred across donors. The study was designed to test whether signatures of past pathogen exposure could be identified by cataloging public T cell receptors. In a later analysis, previously published TCR beta repertoires from about 640 donors were re-analyzed and high-resolution HLA genotyping was added so that TCR occurrence patterns could be studied. Study-wide findings and limitations: The cohort was sequenced for TCR beta chains only, and without alpha or paired-chain data the features that could be detected were limited. Across donors, most TCR sequences were observed very rarely, whereas some public TCRs were present in many individuals. In a later genetic analysis, fewer N-insertions in productive TCRs were reported among donors in an Asian-associated ancestry cluster than the roughly 700-donor mean. HLA typing was unavailable for some donors at each locus, so association tests used only the typed subset. In vitro tests confirmed that a few of the cytomegalovirus-associated TCR beta chains recognize cytomegalovirus antigens. Specific HLA alleles were associated with 15,000 to 20,000 TCR beta sequences at a false discovery rate of 0.05 in a later analysis. The sequencing pipeline was judged likely to have produced a cluster of highly shared sequence variants as a technical artifact. A further reported finding was that TCR beta sequences accurately predicted the HLA-A and HLA-B alleles for most subjects in the first cohort. In a later analysis, the rate of TCR association differed among HLA loci, with DRB1 alleles having the most associated TCRs and HLA-C alleles having the fewest. According to the authors, the approach could potentially be generalized to other disease states and immunological phenotypes. Cytomegalovirus status was reported to be diagnosed by the classifier with high specificity and sensitivity in both the original and validation cohorts. When HLA alleles, especially DR and DQ, strongly co-occurred, TCR associations were difficult to assign to individual alleles. A later analysis reported that several top co-occurrence clusters appeared linked to parvovirus B19, influenza, CMV and Epstein-Barr virus. Because counts were too low, around 17 rarely observed V segments, including chromosome 9 orphons, were left out of the earlier analysis of a few hundred of the donors. V-gene and J-gene trimming of TCR beta chains was associated with a missense DCLRE1C variant in a later genetic analysis, and the association was replicated in an independent cohort. Roughly uniform sequencing depth across donors was assumed in presence/absence analyses, although this assumption may not hold. An earlier analysis of some 560 of the donors showed that most TCR beta V segments appeared in productive rearrangements either about 87% or about 30% of the time, which broadly matched IMGT annotations. The only immune exposure information available for the cohort was CMV serostatus. Correlated functional status among segregating V segments might reflect linkage disequilibrium, but an unknown experimental factor could not be ruled out. The study listed 150 to 200 TCR beta chains as associated with cytomegalovirus. A later analysis found that HLA-associated TCR beta chains were more clonally expanded and had lower generation probabilities than equally common non-associated chains. In a later analysis, most CMV-associated TCR beta chains were found to appear HLA-restricted, with HLA associations seemingly driven largely by CMV exposure. Some IMGT-functional V segments, including TRBV6-2 and TRBV6-3, could not be told apart with the 87-base-pair reads, so those segments were excluded.

Receptors were amplified or captured by the immunoSEQ multiplex PCR assay. A mixture of 60 forward primers for TCR Vbeta segments and 13 reverse primers for TCR Jbeta segments was used in the multiplex PCR. The CDR3 region of rearranged TCR beta genes was amplified from genomic DNA with a multiplex PCR assay. The amplified TCR beta libraries were sequenced on the Illumina HiSeq System as 87-base-pair reads. As for the authors' bioinformatics: In a later analysis, approximately 74 million unique TCR beta chains were counted across the approximately 640 repertoires, and approximately 11 million of these chains were shared by at least two donors. A nearest-neighbor algorithm error-corrected the raw reads and collapsed the reads into unique sequences, merging closely related sequences to remove PCR and sequencing errors. V, D and J gene segments were assigned by aligning CDR3 sequences to IMGT reference sequences. For a sequence to be retained, a match of at least six nucleotides to both a V gene segment and a J gene segment was required. Rearrangements were classified as productive when the CDR3 lacked stop codons and remained in frame with V and J, and all other rearrangements were classified as non-productive. Following IMGT convention, CDR3 was defined as the stretch from the second conserved V-encoded cysteine up to the conserved J-encoded phenylalanine. In an earlier analysis of some 550 of the donors, sequences lacking an unambiguous match to a single V gene segment were excluded. An earlier analysis of under 750 of the donors called V segments functional above 56.7% productive rearrangements and segregating when the between-donor standard deviation exceeded 5%. To diagnose cytomegalovirus status from the catalog of TCR beta chain sequences, a statistical classification framework was built. V and J gene assignment, in a later analysis, came from comparing TCR nucleotide sequences with IMGT/GENE-DB human TR gene sequences. The TCRdist pipeline was used in a later analysis to assign CDR3 sequences and most-parsimonious VDJ recombination scenarios. In a later analysis, each TCR beta chain was defined by its CDR3 amino acid sequence together with its V-gene family, and reads lacking a unique V-gene family were excluded. A later analysis removed roughly 590 highly shared, low-generation-probability nucleotide sequences to deal with suspected cross-contamination and a sequencing artifact. For each public chain, a later analysis derived a clonal expansion index from normalized ranks of inferred template counts within each repertoire. In a later analysis, generation probabilities were computed using a VDJ recombination model fitted to out-of-frame rearrangements, and the results were checked against IGoR. Hypergeometric tests were used in a later analysis to score TCR-TCR, TCR-HLA and TCR-CMV co-occurrence, with a repertoire-size bias correction applied to the TCR pairs. In a later analysis, false discovery rates were estimated by permuting HLA or CMV assignments 20 times. A later analysis grouped co-occurring TCRs with DBSCAN, adding TCRdist sequence similarity when clustering within HLA-allele-positive subsets. For co-occurrence clustering, repertoires with fewer than 30,000 or more than 120,000 public chains were excluded, along with five repertoires with anomalous nucleotide sharing. Drawn from immuneACCESS, this table holds only the in-frame rearrangements with V and J called that TCRdb kept. Clones are partly lost; checked studies trace under half to an unresolved V gene and leave the rest unexplained. That table furnishes V, J and clone size, whereas the DNA furnished D and trimming. The sample table records about 120,000 clones; roughly 71% of these occur just once. The ten largest clones represent less than 3% of the sample.

V gives up 3 bases and J gives up 0 bases, and the segment between their germline ends measures 15 bases. Taken from the germline V gene, the CDR1 and CDR2 loops are SQVTM and ANQGSEA. From the cysteine through the phenylalanine, the CDR3 covers 15 amino acids. CDR3 DNA is the only sequence kept; it has 45 bases, read in frame from the first base. The cohort consisted of approximately 690 healthy bone marrow donors. At the time of sampling, every cohort member was nominally healthy, though immune exposures that went unrecorded were likely present. The donor tested CMV seropositive, placing the donor among the 290 or so seropositive members of the cohort. A peripheral blood sample was provided by each donor, and peripheral blood mononuclear cells were used for TCR beta sequencing. Genomic DNA extraction from the blood cell samples was performed with the Qiagen DNeasy Blood Extraction Kit. A word on this clone: Its antigen has not been determined. Base qualities are not at hand, and no much larger clone is one base apart.

The chain employs TRBV29-1 and TRBJ2-7; the D gene is perhaps TRBD2, from 6 matching bases. Sequenced input: PBMCs. The clonotype comes from a woman in her thirties or forties in good health and CMV-seropositive. CDR3 loop: CSVEGGTEYSYEQYF. The DNA sequence is as follows: TGCAGCGTTGAGGGGGGTACAGAATACTCCTACGAGCAGTACTTC.